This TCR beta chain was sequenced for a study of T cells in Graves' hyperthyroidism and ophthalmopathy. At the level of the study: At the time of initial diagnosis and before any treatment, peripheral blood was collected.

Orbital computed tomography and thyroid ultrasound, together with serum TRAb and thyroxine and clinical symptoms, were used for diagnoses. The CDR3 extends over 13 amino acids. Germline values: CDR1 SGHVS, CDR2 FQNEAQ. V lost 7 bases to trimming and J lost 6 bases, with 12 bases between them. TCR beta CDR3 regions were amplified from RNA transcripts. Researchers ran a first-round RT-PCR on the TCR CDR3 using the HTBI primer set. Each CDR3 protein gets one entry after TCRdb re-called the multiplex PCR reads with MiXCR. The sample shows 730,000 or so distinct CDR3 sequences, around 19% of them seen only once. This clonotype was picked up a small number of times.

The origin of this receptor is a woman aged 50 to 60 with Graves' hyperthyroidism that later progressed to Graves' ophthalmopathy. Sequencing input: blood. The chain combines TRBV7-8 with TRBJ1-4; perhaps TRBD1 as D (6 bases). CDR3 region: CASNTGLDEKLFF. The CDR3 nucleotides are TGTGCCAGCAACACAGGGTTAGATGAAAAACTGTTTTTT.